This TCR beta chain was identified during a study of monozygotic twins with inflammatory bowel disease. Findings and caveats of the study: Nothing supported a single strong signal or clonotype that was associated with IBD. Limited statistical power may explain no repertoire similarity difference between concordant and discordant twins.

In the case of this clonotype: Its specificity is unknown.

This CDR3 has 16 amino acids. CDR1 MGHRA and CDR2 YSYEKL come from the germline V gene. The quantity of total RNA per TCR library was 3500 ng. TCRdb re-called the 5' RACE reads, yielding one record per CDR3 amino acid sequence without DNA. The sample has 150,000 to 200,000 distinct CDR3 sequences. The J gene is TRBJ2-3, the V gene TRBV4-1; TCRdb calls TRBD1, which cannot be checked without DNA. Sequenced input: blood. This TCR came from a human donor with ulcerative colitis or Crohn's disease, or a healthy co-twin of an affected twin (not recorded which). CDR3 region: CASSQPTGTSTDTQYF.